These T cell receptor beta chains were read from a single sample in a study of cytomegalovirus exposure and HLA in healthy donors. Assay: immunoSEQ multiplex PCR; the TCRdb copy retains only in-frame clones and omits some. The data contain about 140,000 clones, 70% to 75% of them singletons. Sequencing was done on a sample of PBMCs. The origin of the receptors is a woman aged 40 to 50 in good health and CMV-seronegative. CDR3s include the opening cysteine and the closing phenylalanine or tryptophan. The order of the fields is J gene, V gene, clone size, CDR3 protein. Clone sizes are given selectively: once, few, many, or a class where the clone is expanded.

J gene: TRBJ2-1
V gene: TRBV27
clone size: .
CDR3 protein: CASSSRQVKFF

J gene: TRBJ2-2
V gene: TRBV6-6
clone size: few
CDR3 protein: CASNYGRDGELFF

J gene: TRBJ2-2
V gene: TRBV7-6
clone size: .
CDR3 protein: CASSLRDTGTTNTGELFF

J gene: TRBJ1-1
V gene: TRBV6-6
clone size: .
CDR3 protein: CASRGGAVAREAFF

J gene: TRBJ2-1
V gene: TRBV4-3
clone size: .
CDR3 protein: CASSQNHMDRGGDEQFF

J gene: TRBJ1-1
V gene: TRBV4-1
clone size: .
CDR3 protein: CASSQGRAGDVVNTEAFF

J gene: TRBJ1-2
V gene: TRBV28
clone size: .
CDR3 protein: CASQEAYGYTF

J gene: TRBJ2-7
V gene: TRBV5-1
clone size: .
CDR3 protein: CASRGLAREEQYF

J gene: TRBJ2-5
V gene: TRBV7-6
clone size: once
CDR3 protein: CASSLWPSGGALETQYF

J gene: TRBJ2-1
V gene: TRBV7-8
clone size: .
CDR3 protein: CASSYLAGVYNEQFF

J gene: TRBJ1-2
V gene: TRBV5-1
clone size: .
CDR3 protein: CATSEGGVGPYGYTF

J gene: TRBJ1-1
V gene: TRBV6-5
clone size: .
CDR3 protein: CASSYGGRGWDTEAFF

J gene: TRBJ1-1
V gene: TRBV18
clone size: .
CDR3 protein: CASSLRYTEAFF